This T cell receptor (beta chain) is from a study of shared clonotypes between healthy human individuals (dated by TCRdb to 2018 to 2021). Context from the whole study: A few men and a couple of women, aged 18 to 49 years, made up the cohort. Per donor, three plates each were used for CD4 naive and CD4 memory, two for CD8 naive, and one for CD8 memory. To estimate repertoire size and how much clonotype sharing occurs between individuals, the study deeply sequenced the blood TCR repertoires of about five healthy adults. Different laboratories and diverse techniques were used to prepare libraries and sequence TCR repertoires, to increase sequencing depth and limit assay-specific biases. Leukapheresis yielded between about 0.9 and 8.9 billion PBMCs per donor.

Paper-wide results and their limitations: Sampling was restricted to blood, and TCR repertoires in tissue are likely to differ from TCR repertoires in blood. The genetic and exposure-history diversity represented was limited by the small number of donors. Even with the large sequencing depth, rarefaction of the sorted-subset datasets indicated that sequencing was incomplete. Compared with non-shared clonotypes, clonotypes shared by all four sorted-subset donors had higher generation probabilities. Naive subsets generally had larger estimated clonotype richness than memory subsets did. Pairwise subsampling indicated that sequencing depth was expected to affect the degree of clonotype sharing among donors. Sharing across several donors was observed for about 5% of naive CD4, 3% to 4% of naive CD8, about 2.5% of memory CD4, and roughly 0.43% of memory CD8 clonotypes.

TCR CDR3 regions were amplified from genomic DNA by multiplex PCR using the deep immunoSEQ assay. Extracted genomic DNA from each cell subset was spread evenly across all wells of several immunoSEQ 96-well plates, with each plate serving as a replicate. For sorted subsets, about 220 ng of genomic DNA, equivalent to 25,000 to 35,000 T cell genomes, went into each replicate PCR. Purified libraries were quantified with a Qubit 3.0 fluorometer, sized on a Bioanalyzer 2100, and re-quantified with the KAPA Library Quantification kit. Every immunoSEQ 96-well plate was sequenced on a dedicated single-read 150-cycle Illumina NextSeq 550 flow cell. The published analysis was carried out like this. Because only junctional sequences without quality scores were contained in the immunoSEQ output, filtering matching that applied to full-length reads could not be performed. Sequences were annotated with PyIR, a Python wrapper for IgBLAST v1.9, using IMGT germline references to assign V/J genes and CDR3. Reads were filtered out if the reads had weak V/J assignments (E-value above 1e-6), no CDR3, stop codons, out-of-frame junctions, or ambiguous translated residues. V3J clonotypes were defined as sequences sharing the same inferred V gene, J gene, and CDR3 amino acid sequence. To compute the percentage overlap between repertoires, the number of shared unique clonotypes was divided by the size of the smaller repertoire. Repertoire richness was assessed with RTK rarefaction, the Chao1 estimator, and Recon v2.1 estimates of unobserved clonotypes. OLGA was used to compute generation probabilities for all TCRbeta clonotypes that the gDNA method yielded from four donors. Entries here come from immuneACCESS through TCRdb and include only in-frame sequences with V and J called. Some clones fail to appear in such tables; in the studies checked, an unresolved V gene covers under half of the shortfall, and the cause of the remainder is unknown. The D gene and trimming were derived from the DNA, and the V and J assignments and clone size from that table. The sample table shows a few million clones, and 92% are seen once. The top ten clones comprise 0.3% to 0.4% of the sample.

A remark on this clone: The antigen this receptor binds is unknown. No much larger clonotype is one base removed from it; base qualities were not supplied. Other DNA variants within this sample encode the same CDR3.

The donors were healthy, HIV-negative adults who had no recently reported acute infections or vaccinations. Every donor was a Caucasian adult living in Nashville, Tennessee, USA. CD4+ T cells were enriched by magnetic negative selection; naive cells were then positively selected on CD45RA, and the negative fraction formed the memory subset. Blood was obtained by leukapheresis, after which PBMCs were separated by Ficoll-Histopaque density gradient centrifugation and cryopreserved in liquid nitrogen vapor phase. Analytical flow cytometry was used to check the purity and quantity of each magnetically sorted T cell population. From each sorted fraction, genomic DNA was isolated and quantified by UV absorbance on a Nanodrop 2000c. Sequencing input: naive CD4+ T cells from PBMCs. Sample cell subset or site, as interpreted from the label and publication: CD45RA+ positively selected. The receptor was derived from a man younger than 35 in good health. Some clones in this sample may be carry-over from other donors' samples.

The CDR3 loop reads CASSPGLAGGPDTQYF. The DNA is as follows: TGTGCCAGCTCACCCGGACTAGCGGGAGGGCCAGATACGCAGTATTTT. In this chain, TRBV18 is recombined with TRBJ2-3; 15 central nucleotides agree with TRBD2. V is trimmed back by 3 bases and J by 4 bases, and the junction contains 2 bases that no gene match accounts for. Taken from cysteine to phenylalanine, the CDR3 has 16 residues. Only the CDR3 part of the read is kept: 48 bases, read in frame from the first base. The germline V gene yields KGHSH for CDR1 and LQKENI for CDR2. Full variable domain (CDR3 extended with the reference TRBV18 and TRBJ2-3 proteins): NAGVMQNPRHLVRRRGQEARLRCSPMKGHSHVYWYRQLPEEGLKFMVYLQKENIIDESGMPKERFSAEFPKEGPSILRIQQVVRGDSAAYFCASSPGLAGGPDTQYFGPGTRLTVL.